This note documents a single TCR beta chain sequence. Its antigen is as yet unknown. The CDR3 covers 14 residues. The germline V gene encodes CDR1 SNHLY and CDR2 FYNNEI. The V end was cut by 6 bases, the J end by 7 bases, with 16 bases between. Library construction for TCR beta used iRepertoire HTBI primers and Arm-PCR of CDR3 regions. A single record per CDR3 protein comes from TCRdb applying MiXCR to the multiplex PCR reads. This repertoire shows approximately 540,000 distinct CDR3 sequences, around 12% found once; its top ten account for more than 8%. The record originates from a study of regulatory T cells in long-lasting Graves disease. Looking at the study overall: Graves' patients with a new diagnosis had received antithyroid drugs under 3 months. The study's findings and limits: There were preferences for TRBV28, TRBJ1-2 and TRBJ2-5 in persistent disease. Persistent Graves' patients had lower TCR diversity than newly diagnosed ones.

Stated time point: newly diagnosed GD, antithyroid drugs for less than 3 months. PBMC-derived RNA was used for the TCR library. These data were likewise used in another study, on T cells in Graves' hyperthyroidism and ophthalmopathy. That source reports: The TCR CDR3 was amplified in a first-round RT-PCR using the HTBI primer set.

V usage is TRBV2 and J usage is TRBJ2-1; D uncertain. Here the sequenced sample was peripheral blood mononuclear cells (PBMCs), taken at new diagnosis, from a patient treated with antithyroid drugs. The TCR originated in a woman aged 25-40 years with Graves disease. The CDR3 here is CASRGSRLVNEQFF. The CDR3, as DNA: TGTGCCAGCAGGGGATCGAGGTTAGTGAATGAGCAGTTCTTC.